This entry concerns a single T cell receptor (beta chain). The data belong to a study of blood T cell repertoires in COVID-19. A Seattle source enrolled patients during active infection and followed them longitudinally. TCRdb's copy holds only in-frame clones and misses some; the assay was immunoSEQ multiplex PCR. The sample contains 70,000 or so clones, around 80% of which appear only once. CDR1 and CDR2 from the germline V gene are MDHEN and SYDVKM. The length of the CDR3 is 15 residues. V was clipped by 11 bases and J by 0 bases, with 14 bases between them. The sequence was collected from a man aged 45-65 years with COVID-19, enrolled during active disease. Material for sequencing was peripheral blood. The chain recombines TRBV28 with TRBJ2-6, with D perhaps TRBD2 (6 bases). CDR3: CAVRRGGSGANVLTF. CDR3 in DNA: TGTGCCGTGCGGAGGGGAGGCTCTGGGGCCAACGTCCTGACTTTC.